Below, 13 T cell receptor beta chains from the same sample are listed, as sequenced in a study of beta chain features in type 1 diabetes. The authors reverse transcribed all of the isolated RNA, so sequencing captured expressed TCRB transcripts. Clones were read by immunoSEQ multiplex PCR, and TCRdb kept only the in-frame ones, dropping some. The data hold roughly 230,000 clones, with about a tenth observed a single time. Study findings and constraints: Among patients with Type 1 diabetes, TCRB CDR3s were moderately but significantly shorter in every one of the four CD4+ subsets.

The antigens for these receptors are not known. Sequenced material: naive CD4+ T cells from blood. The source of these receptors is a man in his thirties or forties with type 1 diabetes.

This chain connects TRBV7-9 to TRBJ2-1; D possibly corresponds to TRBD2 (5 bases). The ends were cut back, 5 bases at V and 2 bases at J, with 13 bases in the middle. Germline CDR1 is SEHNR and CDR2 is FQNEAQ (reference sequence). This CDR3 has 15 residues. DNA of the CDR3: TGTGCCAGCAGCGAAGTGGGAGAACCCTACAATGAGCAGTTCTTC. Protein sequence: CASSEVGEPYNEQFF.

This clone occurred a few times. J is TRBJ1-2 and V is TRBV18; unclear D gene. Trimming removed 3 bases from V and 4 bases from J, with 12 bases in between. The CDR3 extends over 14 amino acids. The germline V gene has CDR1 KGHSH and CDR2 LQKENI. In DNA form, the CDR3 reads TGTGCCAGCTCACCCTATGGGCCCAGCTATGGCTACACCTTC. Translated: CASSPYGPSYGYTF.

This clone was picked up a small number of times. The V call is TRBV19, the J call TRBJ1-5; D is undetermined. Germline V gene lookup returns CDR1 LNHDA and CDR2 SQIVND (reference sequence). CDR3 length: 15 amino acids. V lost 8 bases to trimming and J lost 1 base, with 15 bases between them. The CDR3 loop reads CASSSLGRSNQPQHF. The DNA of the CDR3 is TGTGCCAGTTCCTCCTTGGGCAGAAGCAATCAGCCCCAGCATTTT.

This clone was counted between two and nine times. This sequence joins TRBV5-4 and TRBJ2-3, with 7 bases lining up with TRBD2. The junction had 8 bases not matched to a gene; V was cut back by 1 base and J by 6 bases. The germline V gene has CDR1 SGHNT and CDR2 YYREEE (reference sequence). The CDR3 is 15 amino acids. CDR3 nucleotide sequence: TGTGCCAGCAGCTTGACAGCGGGGACCTCGGATACGCAGTATTTT. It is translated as CASSLTAGTSDTQYF. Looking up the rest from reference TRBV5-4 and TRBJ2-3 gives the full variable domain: ETGVTQSPTHLIKTRGQQVTLRCSSQSGHNTVSWYQQALGQGPQFIFQYYREEENGRGNFPPRFSGLQFPNYSSELNVNALELDDSALYLCASSLTAGTSDTQYFGPGTRLTVL.

In DNA form, the CDR3 reads TGTGCCAGCAGCTTAACCCTAGCGGTCCGGGGGACTCAGTACTTC. Translation gives CASSLTLAVRGTQYF. The chain joins TRBV7-2 to TRBJ2-4, with 7 positions matching TRBD2. V trimming: 2 bases; J trimming: 12 bases; junction bases outside the gene matches: 13. CDR1 is SGHTA and CDR2 is FQGNSA in the germline V gene. The CDR3 loop spans 15 amino acids. Looking up the rest from reference TRBV7-2 and TRBJ2-4 gives the full variable domain: GAGVSQSPSNKVTEKGKDVELRCDPISGHTALYWYRQSLGQGLEFLIYFQGNSAPDKSGLPSDRFSAERTGGSVSTLTIQRTQQEDSAVYLCASSLTLAVRGTQYFGAGTRLSVL.

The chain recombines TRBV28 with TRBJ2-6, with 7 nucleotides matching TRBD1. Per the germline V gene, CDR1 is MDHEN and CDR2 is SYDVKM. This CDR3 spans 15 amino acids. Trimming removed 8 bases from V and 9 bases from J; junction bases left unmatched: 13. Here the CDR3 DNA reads TGTGCCAGCGGTGTTATTTCAGGGGGAGACAACGTCCTGACTTTC. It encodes CASGVISGGDNVLTF. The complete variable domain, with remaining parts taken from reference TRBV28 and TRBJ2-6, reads DVKVTQSSRYLVKRTGEKVFLECVQDMDHENMFWYRQDPGLGLRLIYFSYDVKMKEKGDIPEGYSVSREKKERFSLILESASTNQTSMYLCASGVISGGDNVLTFGAGSRLTVL.

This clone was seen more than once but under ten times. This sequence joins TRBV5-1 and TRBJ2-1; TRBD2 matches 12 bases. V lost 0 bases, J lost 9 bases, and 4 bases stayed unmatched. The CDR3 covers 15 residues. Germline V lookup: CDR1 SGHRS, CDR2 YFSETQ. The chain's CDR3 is CASSLGTSGASEQFF. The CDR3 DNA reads TGCGCCAGCAGCTTGGGGACTAGCGGGGCAAGTGAGCAGTTCTTC.

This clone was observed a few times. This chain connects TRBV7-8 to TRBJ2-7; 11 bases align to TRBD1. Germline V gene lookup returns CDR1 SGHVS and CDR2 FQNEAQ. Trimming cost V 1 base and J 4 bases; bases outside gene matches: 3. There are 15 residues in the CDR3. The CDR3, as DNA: TGTGCCAGCAGCTTAGGGGACAGGGGGGGATACGAGCAGTACTTC. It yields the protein CASSLGDRGGYEQYF. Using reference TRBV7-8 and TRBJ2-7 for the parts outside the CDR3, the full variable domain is GAGVSQSPRYKVAKRGQDVALRCDPISGHVSLFWYQQALGQGPEFLTYFQNEAQLDKSGLPSDRFFAERPEGSVSTLKIQRTQQEDSAVYLCASSLGDRGGYEQYFGPGTRLTVT.

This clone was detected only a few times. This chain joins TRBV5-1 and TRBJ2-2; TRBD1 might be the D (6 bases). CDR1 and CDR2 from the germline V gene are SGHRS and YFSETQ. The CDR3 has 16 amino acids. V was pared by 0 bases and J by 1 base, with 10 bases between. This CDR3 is CASSLASRGNTGELFF. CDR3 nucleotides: TGCGCCAGCAGCTTGGCATCCAGGGGGAACACCGGGGAGCTGTTTTTT.

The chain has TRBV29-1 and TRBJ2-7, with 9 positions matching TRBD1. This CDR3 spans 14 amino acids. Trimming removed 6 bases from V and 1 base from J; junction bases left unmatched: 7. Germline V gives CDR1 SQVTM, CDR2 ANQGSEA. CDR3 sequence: CSVLPGQGSYEQYF. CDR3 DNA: TGCAGCGTGCTCCCGGGACAGGGTTCCTACGAGCAGTACTTC.

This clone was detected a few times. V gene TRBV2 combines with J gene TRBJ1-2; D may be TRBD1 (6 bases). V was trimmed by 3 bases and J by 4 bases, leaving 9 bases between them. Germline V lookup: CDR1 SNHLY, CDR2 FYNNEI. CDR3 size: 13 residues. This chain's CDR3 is CASSEGGAYGYTF. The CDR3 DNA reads TGTGCCAGCAGTGAGGGGGGGGCCTATGGCTACACCTTC.

The DNA for the CDR3 is TGTGCCTGGAGTCGTGGCAATCAGCCCCAGCATTTT. It is translated as CAWSRGNQPQHF. This chain connects TRBV30 to TRBJ1-5, with D unclear. The CDR3 totals 12 residues. V was cut by 2 bases and J by 2 bases, with 4 bases left in between. Looked up from germline, CDR1 is GTSNPN and CDR2 is SVGIG (reference sequence).

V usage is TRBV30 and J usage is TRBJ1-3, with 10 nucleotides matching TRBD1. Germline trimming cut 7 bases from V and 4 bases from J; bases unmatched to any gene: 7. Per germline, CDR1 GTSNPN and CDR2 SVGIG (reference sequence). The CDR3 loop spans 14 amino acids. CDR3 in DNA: TGTGCCTCGGGACAGGGGCTTGACGGAAACACCATATATTTT. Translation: CASGQGLDGNTIYF.